Here is one T cell receptor (beta chain) with its context. The source of the sample is a study of shared clonotypes between healthy human individuals. The repertoire was sequenced with immunoSEQ multiplex PCR; TCRdb's copy has only in-frame clones and lacks some. The table records around 600,000 clones, 98% of them present only once. Terminally differentiated effector memory CD45RA+ cells were excluded from the naive CD8 cells, which were CD45RO-negative and positively selected for CCR7. Germline loops: CDR1 MGHRA, CDR2 YSYEKL. V shed 0 bases and J shed 1 base, with 12 bases lying between them. The CDR3 contains 17 residues.

The chain employs TRBV4-1 and TRBJ2-2; D is uncertain. Sequenced input: naive CD8+ T cells sorted from blood. This clonotype was sampled from a young man in good health. The CDR3: CASSQDSAGVNTGELFF. The CDR3 region has the DNA TGCGCCAGCAGCCAAGATTCGGCAGGAGTGAACACCGGGGAGCTGTTTTTT.